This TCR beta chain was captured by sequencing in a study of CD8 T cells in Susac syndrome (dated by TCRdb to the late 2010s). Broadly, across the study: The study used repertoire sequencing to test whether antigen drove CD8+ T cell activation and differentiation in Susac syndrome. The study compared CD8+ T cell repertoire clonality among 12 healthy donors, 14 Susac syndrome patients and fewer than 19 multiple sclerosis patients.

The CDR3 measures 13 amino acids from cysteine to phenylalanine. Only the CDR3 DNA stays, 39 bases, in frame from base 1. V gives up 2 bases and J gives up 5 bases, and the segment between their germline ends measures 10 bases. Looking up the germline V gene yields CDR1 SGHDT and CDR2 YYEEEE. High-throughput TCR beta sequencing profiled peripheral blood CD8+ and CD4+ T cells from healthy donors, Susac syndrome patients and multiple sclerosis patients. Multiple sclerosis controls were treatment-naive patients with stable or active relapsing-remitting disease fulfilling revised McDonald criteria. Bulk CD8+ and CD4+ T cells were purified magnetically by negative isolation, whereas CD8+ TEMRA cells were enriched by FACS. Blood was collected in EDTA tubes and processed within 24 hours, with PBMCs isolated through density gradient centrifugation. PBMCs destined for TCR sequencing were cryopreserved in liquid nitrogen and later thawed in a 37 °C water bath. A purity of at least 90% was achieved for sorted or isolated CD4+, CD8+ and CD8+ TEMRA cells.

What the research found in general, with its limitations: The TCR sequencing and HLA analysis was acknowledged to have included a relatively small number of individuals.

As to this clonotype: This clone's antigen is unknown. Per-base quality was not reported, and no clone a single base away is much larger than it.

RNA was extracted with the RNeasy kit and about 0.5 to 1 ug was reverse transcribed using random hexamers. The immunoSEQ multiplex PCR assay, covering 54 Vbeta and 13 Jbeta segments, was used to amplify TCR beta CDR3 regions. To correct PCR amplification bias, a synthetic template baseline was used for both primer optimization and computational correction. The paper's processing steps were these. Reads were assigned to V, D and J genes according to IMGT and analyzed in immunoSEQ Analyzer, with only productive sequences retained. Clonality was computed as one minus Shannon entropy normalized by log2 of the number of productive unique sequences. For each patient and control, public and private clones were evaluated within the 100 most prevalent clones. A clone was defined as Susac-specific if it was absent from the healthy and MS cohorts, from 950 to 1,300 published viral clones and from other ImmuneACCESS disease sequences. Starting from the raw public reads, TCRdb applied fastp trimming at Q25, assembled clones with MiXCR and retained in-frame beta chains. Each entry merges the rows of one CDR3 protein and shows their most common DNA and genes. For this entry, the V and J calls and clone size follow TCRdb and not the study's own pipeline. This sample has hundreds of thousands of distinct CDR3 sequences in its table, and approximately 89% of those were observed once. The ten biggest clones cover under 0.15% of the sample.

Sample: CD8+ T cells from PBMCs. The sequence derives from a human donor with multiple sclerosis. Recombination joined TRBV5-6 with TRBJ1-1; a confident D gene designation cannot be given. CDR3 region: CASSLVPTTEAFF. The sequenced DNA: TGTGCCAGCAGCTTAGTTCCTACGACTGAAGCTTTCTTT.